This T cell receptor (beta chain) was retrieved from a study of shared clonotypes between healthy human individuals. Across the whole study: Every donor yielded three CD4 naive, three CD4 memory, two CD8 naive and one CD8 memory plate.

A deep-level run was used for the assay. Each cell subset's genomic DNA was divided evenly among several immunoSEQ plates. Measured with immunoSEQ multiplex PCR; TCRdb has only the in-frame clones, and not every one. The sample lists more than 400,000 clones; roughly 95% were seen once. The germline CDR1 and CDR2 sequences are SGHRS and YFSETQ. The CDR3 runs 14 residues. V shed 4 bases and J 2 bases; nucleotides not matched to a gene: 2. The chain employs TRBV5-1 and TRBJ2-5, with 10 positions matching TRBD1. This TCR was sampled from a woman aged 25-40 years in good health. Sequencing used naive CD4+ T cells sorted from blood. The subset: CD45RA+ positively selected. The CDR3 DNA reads TGCGCCAGCAGCCCGGACAGGGGGCAAGAGACCCAGTACTTC. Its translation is CASSPDRGQETQYF.